This T cell receptor beta chain was captured by sequencing in a study of T cell responses to AZD1222 COVID-19 vaccine. Study results and caveats: In all cases, repertoires were sampled only after the peak T cell response.

The CDR3 totals 15 residues. Trimming pared 0 bases from V and 5 bases from J, leaving 10 bases between. CDR1 is MRHNA and CDR2 is SNTAGT in the germline V gene. Measured with immunoSEQ multiplex PCR; TCRdb has only the in-frame clones, and not every one. The sample includes around 150,000 clones, around 92% of them seen just once. As for this clone: Its antigen is not identified.

This clonotype originated in an adult who received the AZD1222 COVID-19 vaccine. The sample in question was peripheral blood, obtained 28 days after the second AZD1222 dose. This chain connects TRBV6-4 to TRBJ2-2; D remains unclear. This CDR3 reads CASSDSSKETGELFF. The CDR3 bases are TGTGCCAGCAGTGACTCGAGTAAGGAAACCGGGGAGCTGTTTTTT.